The clone carrying this T cell receptor (beta chain) was picked up a small number of times. The data derive from a study of cytotoxic CD8 clonotypes in ibrutinib-treated CLL. J lost 8 bases, V lost 3 bases, and 9 bases had no gene match. The CDR3 is made up of 15 amino acids. Germline CDR1 reads MDHEN; CDR2 reads SYDVKM. Only in-frame clones appear in the TCRdb table, and some are missing; sequencing was by immunoSEQ multiplex PCR. This sample has 150,000 or so clones, with 81% found just once. Material: PBMCs, obtained after 12 months of ibrutinib treatment. The V and J genes are TRBV28 and TRBJ1-2; 10 bases line up with TRBD1. The receptor's source is a human donor with chronic lymphocytic leukemia. The CDR3 DNA reads as TGTGCCAGCAGTTTCCGGGACAGGGGTCCAGGGGGCTACACCTTC. Its translation: CASSFRDRGPGGYTF.